This T cell receptor (beta chain) stems from a study of long-term antiretroviral therapy in people with HIV. Study results and caveats: HIV repertoires showed narrower CDR3 length ranges than controls.

This was the immunoSEQ v3.0 assay at survey level. Generated by immunoSEQ multiplex PCR, the TCRdb table keeps only in-frame clones and is missing some. The sample gives 27,000 or so clones, 80% to 90% of which show up once; 15% to 20% is in the top ten. Notes on this clone: Its antigen is still unknown.

The sequence was obtained from a man in his forties or fifties with HIV. Material: unsorted PBMCs, obtained 1.2 years after starting antiretroviral therapy.

CDR3 loop: CSVEDLTGISYEQYF. CDR3 sequence (DNA): TGCAGCGTTGAAGATCTGACGGGCATCTCCTACGAGCAGTACTTC. V gene TRBV29-1 combines with J gene TRBJ2-7; D is unclear. CDR3 size: 15 residues. V was trimmed by 0 bases and J by 0 bases, leaving 12 bases between them. Germline CDR1 and CDR2: SQVTM and ANQGSEA.